The 15 T cell receptor beta chains reported below all come from one sample, sequenced in a study of shared clonotypes between healthy human individuals. Sequencing used immunoSEQ multiplex PCR; TCRdb keeps in-frame clones, though not all of them. The sample consists of about 460,000 clones, about 74% of them appearing once. What was sequenced was PBMCs. Source of these receptors: a middle-aged woman in good health. Some clones in this sample may be carry-over from other donors' samples.

The chain employs TRBV11-2 and TRBJ2-1, with D possibly being TRBD1 or TRBD2 (5 bases each). This CDR3 has 13 amino acids. Germline V gives CDR1 SGHAT, CDR2 FQNNGV. V was pared by 5 bases and J by 10 bases, with 15 bases between. In nucleotides, the CDR3 is TGTGCCAGCAGCCGCACCGGTTGGGGGGAGCAGTTCTTC. Residues: CASSRTGWGEQFF. The variable domain in full, completed from reference TRBV11-2 and TRBJ2-1, reads EAGVAQSPRYKIIEKRQSVAFWCNPISGHATLYWYQQILGQGPKLLIQFQNNGVVDDSQLPKDRFSAERLKGVDSTLKIQPAKLEDSAVYLCASSRTGWGEQFFGPGTRLTVL.

The genes are TRBV5-1 and TRBJ2-3; a weak D match, TRBD2 (5 bases). Trimming took 1 base from V and 4 from J, leaving 7 bases between them. Germline CDR1 reads SGHRS; CDR2 reads YFSETQ. The length of the CDR3 is 13 residues. The CDR3 loop reads CASSLTSADTQYF. As DNA, the CDR3 is TGCGCCAGCAGCTTGACTAGTGCAGATACGCAGTATTTT.

This clone was observed a single time. This chain joins TRBV7-9 and TRBJ1-2, with no clear D. Germline CDR1 and CDR2: SEHNR and FQNEAQ (reference sequence). Trimming cost V 1 base and J 8 bases, with 14 bases left between them. This CDR3 has 14 residues. The CDR3 sequence is CASSLGFQDEGYTF. The CDR3 DNA is TGTGCCAGCAGCTTAGGGTTCCAGGATGAGGGCTACACCTTC.

The chain combines TRBV9 with TRBJ2-1, with 8 nucleotides matching TRBD1. The CDR3 spans 15 residues. Germline V gene lookup returns CDR1 SGDLS and CDR2 YYNGEE. V lost 3 bases and J lost 3; bases outside the gene matches: 5. For the CDR3, the DNA is TGTGCCAGCAGCGACTCAGGGGGCGTCTACAATGAGCAGTTCTTC. Its protein product is CASSDSGGVYNEQFF.

The CDR3 DNA follows: TGTGCCAGCAGGGACAGGGTTGAAAAACTGTTTTTT. Amino acids: CASRDRVEKLFF. The chain uses TRBV2 and TRBJ1-4, with 8 bases identical to TRBD1. The ends lost 6 bases at V and 7 bases at J; junction bases unmatched: 1. The CDR3 covers 12 residues. Germline CDR1 reads SNHLY; CDR2 reads FYNNEI.

V usage is TRBV28 and J usage is TRBJ2-7; D unclear. V shed 3 bases and J shed 2 bases, with 8 bases lying between them. The germline CDR1 and CDR2 sequences are MDHEN and SYDVKM. CDR3 length equals 13 residues. The DNA for the CDR3 is TGTGCCAGCAGTTTGGTACATACCTACGAGCAGTACTTC. It is translated as CASSLVHTYEQYF.

For this clone: One end of the junction fails to match germline, which may point to a read error. The chain combines TRBV28 with TRBJ1-4, with 8 bases that match TRBD1. The CDR3 sequence is 14 residues long. In germline, CDR1 is MDHEN, CDR2 SYDVKM. The CDR3 reads CAGSGTGFNEKPFF. CDR3 DNA sequence: TGTGCCGGCAGTGGGACAGGCTTTAATGAAAAACCGTTTTTT. Combining the CDR3 with reference TRBV28 and TRBJ1-4 gives the whole variable domain DVKVTQSSRYLVKRTGEKVFLECVQDMDHENMFWYRQDPGLGLRLIYFSYDVKMKEKGDIPEGYSVSREKKERFSLILESASTNQTSMYLCAGSGTGFNEKPFFGSGTQLSVL.

This chain connects TRBV30 to TRBJ1-5, with D possibly TRBD1 on 5 matching bases. The germline V gene encodes CDR1 GTSNPN and CDR2 SVGIG (reference sequence). This CDR3 contains 16 residues. Trimming shortened V by 3 bases and J by 3 bases, and 18 bases separated the two germline ends. The CDR3: CAWSGGGNGFNQPQHF. The CDR3 DNA reads TGTGCCTGGAGCGGGGGTGGAAATGGTTTCAATCAGCCCCAGCATTTT.

This clone was counted many times. This chain joins TRBV19 and TRBJ2-7; 8 positions match TRBD1. The CDR3 spans 15 residues. The V segment lost 7 bases and the J segment 2 bases; nucleotides outside the gene matches: 10. CDR1 LNHDA and CDR2 SQIVND come from the germline V gene (reference sequence). The CDR3 DNA follows: TGTGCCAGTAACCAGGGGACAGGAGGACCCTACGAGCAGTACTTC. Its protein product is CASNQGTGGPYEQYF.

Points on this clone: Other DNA sequences in the sample encode the same CDR3. V gene TRBV29-1 combines with J gene TRBJ2-1, with TRBD2 identical over 14 bases. Germline loops: CDR1 SQVTM, CDR2 ANQGSEA. The V and J ends lost 4 bases and 7 bases, in that order; junction bases with no gene match: 0. The CDR3 covers 13 residues. The DNA of the CDR3 is TGCAGCGTTGGACTAGCGGGAGGGAATGAGCAGTTCTTC. This codes for CSVGLAGGNEQFF.

Regarding this clone: A far bigger clonotype differs at one base, so this is likely a read error. The genes are TRBV27 and TRBJ2-7; 7 bases agree with TRBD2. The CDR3 runs to 15 residues. From germline, CDR1 is MNHEY and CDR2 SMNVEV (reference sequence). As DNA, the CDR3 is TGTGCCAGCAGTCCCCGAGCGGGACCAAACTACAAGCAGTACTTC. Its protein product is CASSPRAGPNYKQYF.

The CDR3: CASSRTSGLTDTQYF. The CDR3 DNA reads as TGTGCCAGCAGCAGGACTAGCGGCCTCACAGATACGCAGTATTTT. This chain uses TRBV9 with TRBJ2-3; 10 bases are shared with TRBD2. Germline V lookup: CDR1 SGDLS, CDR2 YYNGEE. The CDR3 loop spans 15 amino acids. Trimming at V came to 4 bases and at J to 2 bases, leaving 4 bases not matched to a gene.

On this clone: A far larger clone lies a single base away; this is likely a read error. The chain is built from TRBV5-6 and TRBJ2-7; no clear D. V was trimmed by 3 bases and J by 3 bases, leaving 7 bases between them. The CDR3 contains 12 residues. Germline V CDR1 and CDR2: SGHDT, YYEEEE. The CDR3 nucleotides are TGTGCCAGCAGCTCGAGGAGCTACGAGCAGTACTTC. Protein product: CASSSRSYEQYF.

This clone was counted only a few times. The CDR3 nucleotides read TGTGCCAGCAGTGAAGGGTGGGGCGGTCAGCCCCAGCATTTT. Encoded protein: CASSEGWGGQPQHF. This rearrangement joins TRBV2 to TRBJ1-5, with a tentative D call TRBD1 (5 bases). From germline, CDR1 is SNHLY and CDR2 FYNNEI. Trimming shortened V by 1 base and J by 6 bases, and 10 bases separated the two germline ends. The CDR3 runs 14 residues.

This chain joins TRBV10-3 and TRBJ1-2, with TRBD1 matching over 9 bases. CDR1 and CDR2 (germline): ENHRY, SYGVKD. V shed 2 bases and J 5 bases; nucleotides not matched to a gene: 3. The CDR3 consists of 14 residues. CDR3 DNA: TGTGCCATCAGTGAGGGACAGGGGAGGTATGGCTACACCTTC. Its translation: CAISEGQGRYGYTF.